This entry describes one T cell receptor (beta chain). Its antigen remains undetermined. No much larger clonotype is one base removed from it; base qualities were not supplied. Collaborating institutions collected whole blood in K2EDTA tubes following their own protocols. Collaborator samples were shipped for TCRbeta analysis as frozen whole blood, isolated PBMCs, or DNA extracted from either sample type. This entry belongs to a study of blood T cell repertoires in COVID-19 (dated by TCRdb to about 2020). Describing the broader study: Collaborator samples came from the United States, Italy and Spain and covered acute and convalescent phases of COVID-19. The material from the prospective study consisted of cDNA or gDNA derived from T cells, B-cell-depleted T cells, or PBMCs. Deeply sampled blood TCRbeta repertoires from subjects exposed to, actively infected with, or recovered from COVID-19 were included in the dataset. The repertoires were released in a freely available public database intended as a resource for research on the immune response to SARS-CoV-2. Samples came from the ongoing ImmuneRACE study (first 160 participants) plus 1,254 subjects from 6 global collaborators. Sample metadata almost always included a de-identified subject ID, COVID-19 status, age in years and sex. HLA class I and class II types, where available, came from metadata supplied by the sample provider rather than from assay-based typing. Here is what the overall study found, with its caveats: Clinical and demographic metadata were provided uncurated, with the amount varying by source and participant.

TCRbeta CDR3 regions were amplified from genomic DNA using the immunoSEQ Assay, a bias-controlled multiplex PCR. Turning to the authors' computational methods: Nucleated cell counts per sample were estimated from amplification of reference gene primers within the assay. Sequence reads were collapsed and filtered to measure the absolute abundance of every unique TCRbeta CDR3 rearrangement. Productive Simpson clonality was computed per sample as the square root of Simpson's diversity index over productive rearrangements. This immuneACCESS table, as held by TCRdb, lists in-frame sequences with V and J called but not all clones. Of the missing ones, under half trace to an unresolved V gene in checked studies; the others have no known cause. V and J calls and clone size are given by that table; D and trimming were obtained from the DNA. Counted in this sample were approximately 120,000 clones; around 89% of them appeared once. About a fifth of the sample is in the top ten clones.

The sequenced material came from peripheral blood. The receptor comes from a human donor with acute or convalescent COVID-19. The donor label of this sample is uncertain.

The DNA sequence follows: TGTGCCACCAGTGATGGAACCGGGACAGACCAAGAGACCCAGTACTTC. Its translation is CATSDGTGTDQETQYF. The sequence is built from TRBV24-1 and TRBJ2-5, with 7 bases matching TRBD1. Trimming takes 3 bases off V and 0 bases off J; junction bases not matched to a gene: 6. The germline V gene provides CDR1 KGHDR and CDR2 SFDVKD. Including the terminal cysteine and phenylalanine, the CDR3 comprises 16 residues. The entry retains the CDR3 DNA only, 48 bases that are in frame from base 1.